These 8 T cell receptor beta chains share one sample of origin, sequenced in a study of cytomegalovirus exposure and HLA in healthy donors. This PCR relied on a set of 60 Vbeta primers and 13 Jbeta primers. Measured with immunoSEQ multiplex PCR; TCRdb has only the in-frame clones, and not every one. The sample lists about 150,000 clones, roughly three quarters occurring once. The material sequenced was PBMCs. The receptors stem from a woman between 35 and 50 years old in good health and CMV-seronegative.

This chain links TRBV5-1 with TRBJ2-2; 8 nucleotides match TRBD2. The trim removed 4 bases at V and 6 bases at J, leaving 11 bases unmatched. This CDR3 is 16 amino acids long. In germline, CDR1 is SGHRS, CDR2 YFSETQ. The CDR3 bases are TGCGCCAGCAGCAGGGCTAGCGGGTTGCTTTCCGGGGAGCTGTTTTTT. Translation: CASSRASGLLSGELFF.

CDR3: CAWSVQGSSTEAFF. CDR3 bases: TGTGCCTGGAGTGTACAGGGCTCGAGTACTGAAGCTTTCTTT. The gene calls are TRBV30 and TRBJ1-1, with D tentatively TRBD1 (6 bases). Between the trimmed V and J ends, which lost 0 bases and 5 bases, there was a span of 13 bases. The V gene's germline CDR1 is GTSNPN and CDR2 SVGIG (reference sequence). This CDR3 has 14 amino acids.

The CDR3 DNA follows: TGTGCCAGCAGTCCCCCCATAAAAGCTGTCCCTTCCTATGGCTACACCTTC. This translates into CASSPPIKAVPSYGYTF. This chain links TRBV28 with TRBJ1-2; unclear D gene. This CDR3 is built from 17 residues. Deletions cut 5 bases from V and 4 bases from J, with 23 bases between. Germline CDR1 and CDR2: MDHEN and SYDVKM.

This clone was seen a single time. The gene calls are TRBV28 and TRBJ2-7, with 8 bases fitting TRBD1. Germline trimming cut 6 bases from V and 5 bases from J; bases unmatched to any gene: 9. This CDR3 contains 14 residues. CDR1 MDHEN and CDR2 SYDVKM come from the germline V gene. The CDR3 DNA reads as TGTGCCAGCAGCCGTGCGGACAGGGACCACGAGCAGTACTTC. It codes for CASSRADRDHEQYF.

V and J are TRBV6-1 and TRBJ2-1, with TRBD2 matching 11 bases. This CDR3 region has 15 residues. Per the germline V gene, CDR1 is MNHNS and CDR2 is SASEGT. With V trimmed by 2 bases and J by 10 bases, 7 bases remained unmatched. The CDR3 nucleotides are TGTGCCAGCAGTGAACTACTAGCGGGAGCGGGGGAGCAGTTCTTC. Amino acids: CASSELLAGAGEQFF.

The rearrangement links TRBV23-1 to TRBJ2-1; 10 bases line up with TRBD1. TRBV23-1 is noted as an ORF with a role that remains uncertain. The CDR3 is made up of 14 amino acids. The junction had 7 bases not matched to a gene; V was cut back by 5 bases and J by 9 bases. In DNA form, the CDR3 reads TGCGCCAGCAGTGGGGACAGGGGCGACAGTGAGCAGTTCTTC. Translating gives CASSGDRGDSEQFF.

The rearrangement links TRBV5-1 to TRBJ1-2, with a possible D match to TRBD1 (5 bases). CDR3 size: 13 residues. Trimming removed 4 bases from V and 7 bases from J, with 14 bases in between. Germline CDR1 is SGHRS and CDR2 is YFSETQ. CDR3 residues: CASSNSGTAGYTF. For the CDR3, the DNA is TGCGCCAGCAGCAACTCAGGGACTGCTGGCTACACCTTC. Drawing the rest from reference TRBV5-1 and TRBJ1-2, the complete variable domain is KAGVTQTPRYLIKTRGQQVTLSCSPISGHRSVSWYQQTPGQGLQFLFEYFSETQRNKGNFPGRFSGRQFSNSRSEMNVSTLELGDSALYLCASSNSGTAGYTFGSGTRLTVV.

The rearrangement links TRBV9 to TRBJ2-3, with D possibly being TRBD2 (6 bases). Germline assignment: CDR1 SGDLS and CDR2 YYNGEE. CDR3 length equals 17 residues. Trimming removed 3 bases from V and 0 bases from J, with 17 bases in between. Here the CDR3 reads CASSASAGTSSTDTQYF. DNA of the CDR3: TGTGCCAGCAGCGCCTCAGCAGGGACTTCTAGCACAGATACGCAGTATTTT.